This paragraph covers one T cell receptor (beta chain) sequence. The CDR3 has 16 residues. Trimming took 4 bases from V and 5 from J; bases not matched to a gene: 14. Germline V gives CDR1 SGHRS, CDR2 YFSETQ. The data belong to a study of blood T cell repertoires in COVID-19. Across the study: Material from acute and convalescent COVID-19 was sourced from the United States, Italy and Spain.

TCRdb's copy holds only in-frame clones and misses some; the assay was immunoSEQ multiplex PCR. The profile shows about 140,000 clones, more than 75% of them singletons. The chain couples TRBV5-1 to TRBJ2-5; 7 bases fit TRBD2. This TCR was sampled from a man between 60 and 70 years old with acute or convalescent COVID-19. Source material: peripheral blood. This CDR3 is CASSAGGSGMRETQYF. CDR3 nucleotide sequence: TGCGCCAGCAGCGCCGGGGGGTCCGGGATGCGGGAGACCCAGTACTTC.